Listed below are T cell receptor beta chains from one sample, sequenced in a study of cytomegalovirus exposure and HLA in healthy donors. TCRdb's table, derived via immunoSEQ multiplex PCR, lists solely in-frame clones and lacks some. The sample records approximately 80,000 clones, more than 65% being singletons. The specimen sequenced was PBMCs. These receptors were obtained from a woman aged 40 to 50 in good health and CMV-seropositive. Both conserved end residues are part of each CDR3. A D gene is named only where the DNA matches it firmly. Size tells how often a clone was seen (once, few, many) or the class of an expanded clone, and some rows leave it out.

NA	TRBV30	TRBJ1-3	NA	TGTGCCTGGTCGGGAGGGATAGGAAACACCATATATTTT	CAWSGGIGNTIYF
NA	TRBV4-1	TRBJ2-3	TRBD1	TGCGCCAGCAGCCCGAACGGGGGCAGGGGGCGGGTTTCCCACCGGGCAGATACGCAGTATTTT	CASSPNGGRGRVSHRADTQYF
NA	TRBV7-9	TRBJ1-1	NA	TGTGCCAGCAGCCCAGCGGGGCTAGCTTTCTTT	CASSPAGLAFF
once	TRBV25-1	TRBJ1-2	TRBD1	TGTGCCAGCAGGGGGACAGGGGAATCGATCGGCTACACCTTC	CASRGTGESIGYTF
NA	TRBV19	TRBJ1-5	TRBD1	TGTGCCAGTAGTCGGGACAGGCAGCCCCAGCATTTT	CASSRDRQPQHF
NA	TRBV2	TRBJ2-7	TRBD2	TGTGCCAGCAGTGAGACTAGCAGCTACGAGCAGTACTTC	CASSETSSYEQYF
NA	TRBV7-2	TRBJ2-1	NA	TGTGCCAGCAGCTCCTACGTTTCGGAGCAGTTCTTC	CASSSYVSEQFF
NA	TRBV5-6	TRBJ1-2	NA	TGTGCCAGCAGCTTTTCAACTACCTCAGGGGATGGCTACACCTTC	CASSFSTTSGDGYTF
many	TRBV7-9	TRBJ2-6	NA	TGTGCCAGCAGCTTCGCAGGGGCCGGGGCCAACGTCCTGACTTTC	CASSFAGAGANVLTF
NA	TRBV25-1	TRBJ2-3	TRBD1	TGTGCCAGCAGTGCCAGCTGGAACAGGGGGTCAACAGATACGCAGTATTTT	CASSASWNRGSTDTQYF
NA	TRBV28	TRBJ2-7	NA	TGTGCCAGCAGTTCGTACTCAGGCTCCTACGAGCAGTACTTC	CASSSYSGSYEQYF
NA	TRBV27	TRBJ2-7	TRBD1	TGTGCCAGCAGTTCTACATTCCGGGACAGGGGAGGCGAGCAGTACTTC	CASSSTFRDRGGEQYF
NA	TRBV5-4	TRBJ2-2	NA	TGTGCCAGCAGTTTCGCGGGGCCCTCCAAACTCGGGGAGCTGTTTTTT	CASSFAGPSKLGELFF
few	TRBV19	TRBJ1-1	NA	TGTGCCAGTAGTAGGGCAGGGGTGAACACTGAAGCTTTCTTT	CASSRAGVNTEAFF
NA	TRBV7-8	TRBJ1-3	NA	TGTGCCAGCAGCTTAGCTAATCACTTTCCCGGAAACACCATATATTTT	CASSLANHFPGNTIYF
few	TRBV27	TRBJ1-2	TRBD1	TGTGCCAGCAACCAGGACAGGGGTTATGGCTACACCTTC	CASNQDRGYGYTF
NA	TRBV9	TRBJ1-6	NA	TGTGCCAGCAGCGGCGGACAGTGGGATAATTCACCCCTCCACTTT	CASSGGQWDNSPLHF
NA	TRBV5-4	TRBJ2-1	TRBD1	TGTGCCAGCAGTTTTGAGGGGGCCTGGGAGTTCTTC	CASSFEGAWEFF
NA	TRBV4-1	TRBJ1-2	TRBD1	TGCGCCAGCAGCCAAACGGGACAGCCAAACTATGGCTACACCTTC	CASSQTGQPNYGYTF
NA	TRBV7-9	TRBJ1-1	NA	TGTTCCAGCAGCTCTCCCAGTTCAAGTGGGAACACTGAAGCTTTCTTT	CSSSSPSSSGNTEAFF
NA	TRBV7-2	TRBJ2-2	NA	TGTGCCAGCAGCTCCCGGGATACCGGGGAGCTGTTTTTT	CASSSRDTGELFF
NA	TRBV5-4	TRBJ2-5	TRBD1	TGTGCCAGCAGCCCCGGGACAGTCGGGGAGACCCAGTACTTC	CASSPGTVGETQYF
NA	TRBV10-1	TRBJ2-1	TRBD2	TGCGCCAGCAGGGGTAAACTAGCGGGGGGCTTCCATGGGCAGTTCTTC	CASRGKLAGGFHGQFF
NA	TRBV5-1	TRBJ1-3	NA	TGCGCCAGCAGCGCGGGACCCAACGGAAACACCATATATTTT	CASSAGPNGNTIYF
few	TRBV7-2	TRBJ1-2	NA	TGTGCCAGCAGCCCAGGACAGTTGGGTAGCTACACCTTC	CASSPGQLGSYTF
few	TRBV30	TRBJ1-5	NA	TGTGCCTGGAGTGCCAATAGCAATCAGCCCCAGCATTTT	CAWSANSNQPQHF
NA	TRBV2	TRBJ2-5	TRBD2	TGTGCCAGCAGTGTTGAGGGACTAGCTTTTTCACTTCGAGAGACCCAGTACTTC	CASSVEGLAFSLRETQYF
NA	TRBV6-5	TRBJ2-5	NA	TGTGCCAGCAGAAAACTCCAAGAATCTTATGAGACCCAGTACTTC	CASRKLQESYETQYF
NA	TRBV7-7	TRBJ2-5	TRBD2	TGTGCCAGCAGCTTACTTCTGGGGGCTAGCGGGTACCAAGAGACCCAGTACTTC	CASSLLLGASGYQETQYF